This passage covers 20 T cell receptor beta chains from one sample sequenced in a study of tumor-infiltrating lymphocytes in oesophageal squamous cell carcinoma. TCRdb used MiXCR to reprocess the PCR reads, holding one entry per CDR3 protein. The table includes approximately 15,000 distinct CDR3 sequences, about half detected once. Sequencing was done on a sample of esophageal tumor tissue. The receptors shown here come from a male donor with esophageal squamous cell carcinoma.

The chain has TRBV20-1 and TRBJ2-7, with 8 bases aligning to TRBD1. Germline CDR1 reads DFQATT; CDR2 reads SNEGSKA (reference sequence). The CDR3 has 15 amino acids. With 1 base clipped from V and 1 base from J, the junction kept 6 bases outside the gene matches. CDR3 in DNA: TGCAGTGCTAGAGCAGGGGGGACAGGTTCCTACGAGCAGTACTTC. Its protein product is CSARAGGTGSYEQYF.

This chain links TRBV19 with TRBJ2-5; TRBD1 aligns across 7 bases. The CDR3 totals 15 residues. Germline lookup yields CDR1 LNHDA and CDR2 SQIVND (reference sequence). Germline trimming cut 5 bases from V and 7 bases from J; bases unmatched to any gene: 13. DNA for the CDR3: TGTGCCAGTAGTGAATCACCGGGACAGCCCGGGACCCAGTACTTC. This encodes CASSESPGQPGTQYF.

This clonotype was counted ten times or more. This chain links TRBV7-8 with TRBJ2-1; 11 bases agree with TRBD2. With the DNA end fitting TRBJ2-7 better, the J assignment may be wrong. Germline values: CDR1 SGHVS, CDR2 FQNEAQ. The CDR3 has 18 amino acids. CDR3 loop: CASSLLLAGGESVLEQYF. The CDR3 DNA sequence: TGTGCCAGCAGCTTATTGCTAGCGGGAGGAGAGAGCGTCCTCGAGCAGTACTTC.

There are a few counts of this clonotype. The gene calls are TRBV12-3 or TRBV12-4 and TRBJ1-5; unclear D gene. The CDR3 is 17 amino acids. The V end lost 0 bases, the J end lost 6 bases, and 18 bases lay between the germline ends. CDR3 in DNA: TGTGCCAGCAGTTTAGCCACTGGGCCTCAAGGTAGTCAGCCCCAGCATTTT. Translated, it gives CASSLATGPQGSQPQHF.

CDR3 loop: CASSVVPGGYEQYF. The CDR3, as DNA: TGTGCCAGCAGCGTAGTTCCAGGGGGCTACGAGCAGTACTTC. J is TRBJ2-7 and V is TRBV9; 7 nucleotides match TRBD1. This CDR3 has 14 amino acids. V gave up 0 bases and J gave up 3 bases; unmatched junction bases: 3. Germline V gene sequence: CDR1 SGDLS, CDR2 YYNGEE.

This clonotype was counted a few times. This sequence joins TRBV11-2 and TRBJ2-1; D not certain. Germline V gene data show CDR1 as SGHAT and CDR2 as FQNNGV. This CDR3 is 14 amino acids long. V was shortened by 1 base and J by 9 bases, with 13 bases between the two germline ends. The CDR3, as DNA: TGTGCCAGCAGCTTAGGAAATATTGGGGTTGAGCAGTTCTTC. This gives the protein CASSLGNIGVEQFF.

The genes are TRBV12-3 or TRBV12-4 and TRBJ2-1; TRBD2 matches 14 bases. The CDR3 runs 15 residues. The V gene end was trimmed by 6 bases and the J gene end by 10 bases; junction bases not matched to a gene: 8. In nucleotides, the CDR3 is TGTGCCAGCAGCCAAGGGACTAGCGGGAGCGTCGAGCAGTTCTTC. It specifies CASSQGTSGSVEQFF.

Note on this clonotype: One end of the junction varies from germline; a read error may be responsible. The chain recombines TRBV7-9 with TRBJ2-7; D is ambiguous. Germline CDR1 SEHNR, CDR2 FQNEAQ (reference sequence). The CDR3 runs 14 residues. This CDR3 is CASSLVWQAYEQYF. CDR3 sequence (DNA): TGTGCTAGCAGCTTAGTGTGGCAGGCCTACGAGCAGTACTTC.

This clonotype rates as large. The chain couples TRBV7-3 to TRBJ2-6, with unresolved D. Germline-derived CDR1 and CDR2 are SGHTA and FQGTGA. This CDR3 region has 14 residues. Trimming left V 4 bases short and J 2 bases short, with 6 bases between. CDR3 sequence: CASSSSPGANVLTF. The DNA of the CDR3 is TGTGCCAGCAGCTCTTCCCCTGGGGCCAACGTCCTGACTTTC. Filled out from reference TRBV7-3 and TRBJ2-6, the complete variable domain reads GAGVSQTPSNKVTEKGKYVELRCDPISGHTALYWYRQSLGQGPEFLIYFQGTGAADDSGLPNDRFFAVRPEGSVSTLKIQRTERGDSAVYLCASSSSPGANVLTFGAGSRLTVL.

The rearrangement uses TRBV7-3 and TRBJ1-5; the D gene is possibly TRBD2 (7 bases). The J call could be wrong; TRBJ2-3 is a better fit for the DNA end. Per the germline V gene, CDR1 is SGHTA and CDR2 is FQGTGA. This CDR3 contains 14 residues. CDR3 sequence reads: CASTLGGGSDTQYF. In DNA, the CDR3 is TGTGCCAGCACCCTAGGGGGGGGCTCAGATACGCAGTATTTT.

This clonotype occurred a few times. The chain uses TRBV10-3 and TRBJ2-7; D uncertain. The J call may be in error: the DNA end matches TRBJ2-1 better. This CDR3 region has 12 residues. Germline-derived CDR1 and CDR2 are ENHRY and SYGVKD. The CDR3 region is CAISDLTEEQFF. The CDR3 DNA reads TGTGCCATCAGTGACCTAACGGAAGAGCAGTTCTTC.

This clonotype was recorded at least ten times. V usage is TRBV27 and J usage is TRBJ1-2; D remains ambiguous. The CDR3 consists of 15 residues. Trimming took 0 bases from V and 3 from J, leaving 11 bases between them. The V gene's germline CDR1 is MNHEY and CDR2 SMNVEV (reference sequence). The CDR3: CASSLSPPLDYGYTF. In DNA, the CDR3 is TGTGCCAGCAGTTTATCTCCACCCCTAGACTATGGCTACACCTTC.

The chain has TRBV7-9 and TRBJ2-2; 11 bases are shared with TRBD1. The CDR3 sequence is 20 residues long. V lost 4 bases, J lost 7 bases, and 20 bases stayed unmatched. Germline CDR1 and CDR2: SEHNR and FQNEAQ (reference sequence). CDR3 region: CASSSSPVVFGQGAHGELFF. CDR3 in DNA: TGTGCCAGCAGCTCTTCCCCTGTAGTGTTTGGACAGGGGGCGCACGGGGAGCTGTTTTTT.

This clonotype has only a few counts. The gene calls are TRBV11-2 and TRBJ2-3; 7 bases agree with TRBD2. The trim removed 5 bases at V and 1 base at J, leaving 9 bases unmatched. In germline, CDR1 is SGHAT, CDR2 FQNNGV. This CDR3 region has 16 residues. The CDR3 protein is CASSPREAHRTDTQYF. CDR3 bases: TGTGCCAGCAGCCCCCGGGAGGCCCATCGCACAGATACGCAGTATTTT.

This CDR3 is CASSDNFYNEQFF. DNA of the CDR3: TGTGCCAGCAGTGATAACTTCTACAATGAGCAGTTCTTC. The chain uses TRBV6-6 and TRBJ2-7; no definite D call. With the DNA end fitting TRBJ2-1 better, the J assignment may be wrong. Germline CDR1 MNHNY, CDR2 SVGAGI (reference sequence). The CDR3 covers 13 residues.

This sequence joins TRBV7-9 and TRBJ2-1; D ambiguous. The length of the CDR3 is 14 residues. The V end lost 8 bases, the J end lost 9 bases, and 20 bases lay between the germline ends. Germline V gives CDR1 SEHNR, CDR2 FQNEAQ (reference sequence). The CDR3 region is CASAADLVVTEQFF. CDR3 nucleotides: TGTGCCAGCGCCGCAGACCTCGTTGTTACTGAGCAGTTCTTC. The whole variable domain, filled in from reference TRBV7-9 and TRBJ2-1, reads DTGVSQNPRHKITKRGQNVTFRCDPISEHNRLYWYRQTLGQGPEFLTYFQNEAQLEKSRLLSDRFSAERPKGSFSTLEIQRTEQGDSAMYLCASAADLVVTEQFFGPGTRLTVL.

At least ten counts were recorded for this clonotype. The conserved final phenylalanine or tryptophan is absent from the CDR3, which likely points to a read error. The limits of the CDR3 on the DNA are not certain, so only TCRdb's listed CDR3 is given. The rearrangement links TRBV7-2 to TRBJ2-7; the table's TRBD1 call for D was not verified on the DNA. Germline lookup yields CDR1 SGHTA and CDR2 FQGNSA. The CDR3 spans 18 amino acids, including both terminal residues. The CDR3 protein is CASSLGGGQGYYGYTFGS.

CDR3 sequence (DNA): TGTGCCACCCAGCTGGGGGGTTCCCAAGAGACCCAGTACTTC. Residues: CATQLGGSQETQYF. The chain uses TRBV6-6 and TRBJ2-7; TRBD2 might be the D (6 bases). The better agreement between TRBJ2-5 and the DNA end casts doubt on the J call. This CDR3 has 14 residues. Per germline, CDR1 MNHNY and CDR2 SVGAGI (reference sequence).

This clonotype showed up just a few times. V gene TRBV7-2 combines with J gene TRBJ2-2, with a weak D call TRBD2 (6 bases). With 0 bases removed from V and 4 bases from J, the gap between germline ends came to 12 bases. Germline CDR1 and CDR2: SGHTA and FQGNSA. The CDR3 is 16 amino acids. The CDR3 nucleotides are TGTGCCAGCAGCTTAGCCACCGGGAGCGGCACCGGGGAGCTGTTTTTT. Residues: CASSLATGSGTGELFF.

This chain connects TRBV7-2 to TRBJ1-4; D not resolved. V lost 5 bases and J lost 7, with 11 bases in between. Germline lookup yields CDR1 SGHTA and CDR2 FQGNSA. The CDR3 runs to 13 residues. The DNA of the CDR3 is TGTGCCAGCAGCCCCGGTGGGGTTGAAAAACTGTTTTTT. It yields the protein CASSPGGVEKLFF.